This TCR beta chain was captured by sequencing in a study of T cell repertoires in cytomegalovirus infection. This clonotype was observed a handful of times. Its cognate antigen is unknown. TCRdb re-analysed the reads in MiXCR, keeping a single row per CDR3 protein. This table has approximately 500,000 distinct CDR3 sequences, around a third appearing once. Germline lookup yields CDR1 SGDLS and CDR2 YYNGEE. The CDR3 is 15 amino acids. V was pared by 4 bases and J by 2 bases, with 13 bases between. The clonotype was recovered from a human donor in good health (CMV status not recorded). Some clones in this sample may be carry-over from other donors' samples. Source: cultured PBMCs, taken from culture after CMV antigen stimulation. This chain joins TRBV9 and TRBJ2-1; D might be TRBD2 (5 bases). The CDR3 protein is CASSPRSGPYNEQFF. DNA for the CDR3: TGTGCCAGCAGCCCCCGGAGCGGCCCCTACAATGAGCAGTTCTTC.